This TCR beta chain was captured in a study of response to subunit inactivated influenza vaccine. V lost 10 bases and J lost 2; bases outside the gene matches: 13. Germline V lookup: CDR1 MNHEY, CDR2 SMNVEV (reference sequence). The length of the CDR3 is 16 residues. TCRdb ran MiXCR on the RT-PCR reads and lists one entry per CDR3 protein. There are roughly 780,000 distinct CDR3 sequences in the sample; 15% to 20% occur only once, and approximately 10% lies in the top ten. The V and J genes are TRBV27 and TRBJ1-3, with 8 bases lining up with TRBD1. This sample comprised PBMCs from blood, obtained 5 days after vaccination. The receptor's source is a middle-aged man who received an inactivated influenza vaccine. Here the CDR3 reads CANHLRDRITGNTIYF. In DNA form, the CDR3 reads TGTGCCAACCACCTCCGGGACAGGATTACTGGAAACACCATATATTTT.